These 7 T cell receptor beta chains share one sample of origin, sequenced in a study of lymphopenia after photon versus proton radiotherapy. Clones were read by immunoSEQ multiplex PCR, and TCRdb kept only the in-frame ones, dropping some. The sample lists approximately 170,000 clones, approximately 90% occurring once. The sample in question was peripheral blood, obtained from a patient treated with photon-based radiotherapy. All receptors derive from a middle-aged man with gastric cancer.

This clone was counted a single time. The gene calls are TRBV5-8 and TRBJ1-1; D is perhaps TRBD1 (5 bases). Germline V gene sequence: CDR1 SGHTS, CDR2 YDEGEE. The V end was cut by 0 bases, the J end by 5 bases, with 11 bases between. The CDR3 sequence is 14 residues long. The CDR3 nucleotides are TGTGCCAGCAGCTTGGAAGGCCCAGGGACTGAAGCTTTCTTT. Amino acid sequence: CASSLEGPGTEAFF.

This chain links TRBV29-1 with TRBJ1-1; possibly TRBD1 for D (5 bases). CDR3 length: 12 amino acids. V was clipped by 4 bases and J by 5 bases, with 11 bases between them. CDR1 is SQVTM and CDR2 is ANQGSEA in the germline V gene. The CDR3 DNA reads as TGCAGCGTTGGCGGGGGGTCAACTGAAGCTTTCTTT. Translated, it gives CSVGGGSTEAFF.

The chain links TRBV28 to TRBJ1-2, with D perhaps matching TRBD1 (5 bases). Trimming stripped 3 bases from V and 7 bases from J, with 21 bases between. CDR3 length: 16 amino acids. CDR1 and CDR2 from the germline V gene are MDHEN and SYDVKM. CDR3 nucleotides: TGTGCCAGCAGTTTGGAATCGACAGTCTCTCGGTTTGGCTACACCTTC. This codes for CASSLESTVSRFGYTF.

The J gene is TRBJ2-1, the V gene TRBV5-1; perhaps TRBD2 as D (6 bases). Trimming shortened V by 9 bases and J by 6 bases, and 19 bases separated the two germline ends. CDR3 size: 14 residues. The germline V gene encodes CDR1 SGHRS and CDR2 YFSETQ. The CDR3 region is CATLPSATLNEQFF. CDR3 nucleotides: TGCGCCACCCTCCCTAGCGCCACTCTCAATGAGCAGTTCTTC.

The genes are TRBV11-2 and TRBJ2-3, with TRBD2 matching 11 bases. The CDR3 is 15 residues long. CDR1 and CDR2 from the germline V gene are SGHAT and FQNNGV. V lost 7 bases to trimming and J lost 5 bases; unmatched junction nucleotides: 8. DNA of the CDR3: TGTGCCAGCACCATCACGACTAGCGGGGTAGATACGCAGTATTTT. This encodes CASTITTSGVDTQYF.

This clone was seen a single time. V is TRBV27 and J is TRBJ2-7, with a tentative D call TRBD2 (6 bases). V was cut by 4 bases and J by 5 bases, with 15 bases left in between. The CDR3 is 14 amino acids. The germline V gene encodes CDR1 MNHEY and CDR2 SMNVEV (reference sequence). The CDR3 is CASSSFGSGDEQYF. The CDR3 DNA sequence: TGTGCCAGCAGTTCCTTCGGGTCGGGGGACGAGCAGTACTTC.

This sequence joins TRBV6-6 and TRBJ2-5; unclear D gene. The J call may be mistaken, given a closer DNA end match to TRBJ2-7. CDR1 MNHNY and CDR2 SVGAGI come from the germline V gene (reference sequence). CDR3 length: 12 amino acids. CDR3 nucleotide sequence: TGTGCCAGCAGGGGATCCTCCTACGAGCAGTACTTC. It encodes CASRGSSYEQYF.